The subject of this entry is one T cell receptor (beta chain). This record comes from a study of blood T cell repertoires in COVID-19. Study-wide context: T cells, B-cell-depleted T cells, or PBMCs provided the cDNA or gDNA that served as material.

The CDR3 consists of 16 residues. Germline CDR1 reads PRHDT; CDR2 reads FYEKMQ (reference sequence). Trimming shortened V by 5 bases and J by 0 bases, and 15 bases separated the two germline ends. Sequencing was performed with immunoSEQ multiplex PCR; in TCRdb, only in-frame clones are kept and a portion is missing. The sample has just over 300,000 clones, under 90% seen once; the top ten hold approximately 1.8%. The Seattle site enrolled patients during active infection and followed them longitudinally. The chain is built from TRBV13 and TRBJ2-3; TRBD1 might be the D (5 bases). Sequencing was done on a sample of peripheral blood. This receptor was identified in a woman in her 30s with COVID-19, enrolled during active disease. The CDR3 region is CASSPRTSTSTDTQYF. CDR3 DNA sequence: TGTGCCAGCAGCCCGAGGACATCCACTAGCACAGATACGCAGTATTTT.